This TCR beta chain came from a study of cytomegalovirus exposure and HLA in healthy donors. Germline V lookup: CDR1 SEHNR, CDR2 FQNEAQ (reference sequence). The V end was cut by 7 bases, the J end by 2 bases, with 15 bases between. The CDR3 consists of 14 residues. The PCR contained 60 Vbeta and 13 Jbeta primers. TCRdb's copy holds only in-frame clones and misses some; the assay was immunoSEQ multiplex PCR. The data hold some 200,000 clones, with roughly 84% observed a single time. This clonotype was obtained from a girl aged 5-17 years in good health and CMV-seronegative. What was sequenced was PBMCs. J is TRBJ2-7 and V is TRBV7-9; TRBD2 is a possible D gene (6 bases). CDR3 residues: CASTPSGDAYEQYF. DNA of the CDR3: TGTGCCAGCACCCCTTCGGGGGACGCCTACGAGCAGTACTTC. The variable domain in full, with the rest retrieved from reference TRBV7-9 and TRBJ2-7, is DTGVSQNPRHKITKRGQNVTFRCDPISEHNRLYWYRQTLGQGPEFLTYFQNEAQLEKSRLLSDRFSAERPKGSFSTLEIQRTEQGDSAMYLCASTPSGDAYEQYFGPGTRLTVT.